Below, 2 T cell receptor beta chains from the same sample are listed, as sequenced in a study of cytotoxic CD8 clonotypes in ibrutinib-treated CLL. Method: immunoSEQ multiplex PCR; TCRdb's copy keeps in-frame clones and lacks some. The sample records 120,000 to 150,000 clones, 70% to 80% being singletons. The input for sequencing was PBMCs, taken after 12 months of ibrutinib treatment. The receptor set was obtained from a human donor with chronic lymphocytic leukemia.

The chain is built from TRBV18 and TRBJ1-2; no firm D call. Germline lookup yields CDR1 KGHSH and CDR2 LQKENI. The V and J ends lost 2 bases and 0 bases respectively, with 7 bases between them. The CDR3 has 14 residues. CDR3 coding DNA: TGTGCCAGCTCACCAATTTCGGCTAACTATGGCTACACCTTC. It translates to CASSPISANYGYTF.

The CDR3 sequence: CASRSSGRYEQYF. The CDR3 bases are TGTGCCAGCAGGTCTAGCGGGCGCTACGAGCAGTACTTC. This chain links TRBV6-5 with TRBJ2-7; TRBD2 matches 8 bases. Germline V lookup: CDR1 MNHEY, CDR2 SVGAGI. The CDR3 is 13 amino acids. Trimming cost V 6 bases and J 3 bases; bases outside gene matches: 4.